Reported below is one T cell receptor (beta chain). The data were produced by immunoSEQ multiplex PCR, yet TCRdb's version contains in-frame clones alone and is incomplete. The data hold 130,000 or so clones, with 75% to 90% observed a single time. The CDR3 is made up of 15 amino acids. CDR1 and CDR2 from the germline V gene are MGHRA and YSYEKL. V dropped 3 bases and J dropped 8 bases, with 16 bases sitting between them. The sample originates from a study of identifying expanded T cells in peripheral blood. The sequencing sample was made of blood. The sequence was obtained from a person between 18 and 69 years old in good health. The J gene is TRBJ1-4, the V gene TRBV4-1, with a possible D match to TRBD1 (6 bases). The CDR3 nucleotides are TGCGCCAGCAGCCAGCCGATCCCTACAGGGGAAAAACTGTTTTTT. It is translated as CASSQPIPTGEKLFF.